The clone carrying this T cell receptor beta chain showed up just a few times. The antigen remains undetermined. The sample, 7.5 to 10 milliliters of peripheral blood, was drawn from each donor. This record comes from a study of blood T cells in healthy people across ages. Primers used in a second PCR of about 7 to 11 cycles were a sample-barcoded 5' primer and a J-beta primer mix. TCRdb re-called the 5' RACE reads through MiXCR, storing one row per CDR3 protein. The table has approximately 880,000 distinct CDR3 sequences, roughly 43% seen once; the top ten hold 13%. Study-level results: Aged donors had fewer naive CD4+ cells and lower diversity than long-lived donors. Estimates of total diversity, which came from one million sequenced T cells, were considered to be underestimates.

The source of this sequence is a man younger than 45 in good health. Sequencing input: blood.

The CDR3 here is CAWSPGGTDTQYF. In DNA, the CDR3 is TGTGCCTGGAGTCCCGGGGGCACAGATACGCAGTATTTT. The chain is built from TRBV30 and TRBJ2-3; weak D call: TRBD2 (5 bases). Germline V gene data show CDR1 as GTSNPN and CDR2 as SVGIG (reference sequence). The CDR3 spans 13 residues. V lost 2 bases and J 1 base, leaving 7 bases between the germline ends.